Listed here are 16 T cell receptor beta chains from one sample, sequenced in a study of resident and recirculating memory T cells in vitiligo (dated by TCRdb to 2016 to 2018). The library was obtained by the immunoSEQ multiplex PCR assay. In its TCRdb copy, this immuneACCESS table keeps in-frame sequences only and misses some clones. Where compared with another copy, unresolved V genes explain less than half of these, and the others have no known cause. For this sample there are about 76,000 clones; about 90% appear just once. The ten most abundant clones make up roughly 5% of the sample. The sequenced sample was blood. The receptors originated from a male donor with vitiligo.

This clone was recorded only once. The V gene is TRBV2, the J gene TRBJ2-1; 14 bases line up with TRBD2. CDR3 size: 16 residues. Per the germline V gene, CDR1 is SNHLY and CDR2 is FYNNEI. V lost 0 bases to trimming and J lost 12 bases; unmatched junction nucleotides: 7. The CDR3 protein is CASSEALGLAGGGQFF. CDR3 bases: TGTGCCAGCAGTGAAGCGCTAGGACTAGCGGGAGGCGGGCAGTTCTTC.

This chain uses TRBV7-3 with TRBJ2-5; tentatively, D is TRBD2 (5 bases). Between the trimmed V and J ends, which lost 2 bases and 1 base, there was a span of 11 bases. The germline gives CDR1 SGHTA, CDR2 FQGTGA. The CDR3 is 15 amino acids. CDR3 region: CASSLAAVGQETQYF. The CDR3 nucleotides read TGTGCCAGCAGCTTAGCAGCGGTGGGCCAAGAGACCCAGTACTTC. Based on the CDR3 plus reference TRBV7-3 and TRBJ2-5, the full variable domain is GAGVSQTPSNKVTEKGKYVELRCDPISGHTALYWYRQSLGQGPEFLIYFQGTGAADDSGLPNDRFFAVRPEGSVSTLKIQRTERGDSAVYLCASSLAAVGQETQYFGPGTRLLVL.

The chain carries TRBV27 and TRBJ1-5; TRBD1 might be the D (6 bases). There are 14 residues in the CDR3. CDR1 and CDR2 from the germline V gene are MNHEY and SMNVEV (reference sequence). V gave up 7 bases and J gave up 2 bases, with 12 bases separating them. CDR3 sequence: CASTRGAGNQPQHF. The CDR3 coding sequence is TGTGCCAGCACCAGGGGCGCCGGCAATCAGCCCCAGCATTTT.

The V gene is TRBV10-3, the J gene TRBJ2-2, with a weak D call TRBD2 (6 bases). Germline V gene sequence: CDR1 ENHRY, CDR2 SYGVKD. The CDR3 spans 14 residues. The germline V and J ends were trimmed by 6 bases and 3 bases, with 11 bases remaining between them. In DNA, the CDR3 is TGTGCCATCAGGCGGGGCAGGGACACCGGGGAGCTGTTTTTT. Amino acid sequence: CAIRRGRDTGELFF.

The chain couples TRBV13 to TRBJ2-7, with a tentative D call TRBD2 (5 bases). Germline CDR1 and CDR2: PRHDT and FYEKMQ (reference sequence). The V and J ends lost 5 bases and 2 bases respectively, with 10 bases between them. CDR3 length equals 13 residues. Here the CDR3 DNA reads TGTGCCAGCAGCACACGGGAAGCCTACGAGCAGTACTTC. Its translation: CASSTREAYEQYF.

V is TRBV4-2 and J is TRBJ2-1, with 8 bases identical to TRBD2. Germline trimming cut 4 bases from V and 7 bases from J; bases unmatched to any gene: 21. The CDR3 sequence is 19 residues long. The germline gives CDR1 LGHNA, CDR2 YNFKEQ. DNA of the CDR3: TGTGCCAGCAGCCGAAAGGGACCTATGGGGACTAGAAGGATGAATGAGCAGTTCTTC. This translates into CASSRKGPMGTRRMNEQFF.

The chain carries TRBV6-1 and TRBJ2-3; possibly TRBD2 for D (6 bases). The CDR3 consists of 13 residues. The ends were cut back, 2 bases at V and 3 bases at J, with 6 bases in the middle. CDR1 and CDR2 (germline): MNHNS, SASEGT. The CDR3 DNA sequence: TGTGCCAGCAGTGAACGGGAGACAGATACGCAGTATTTT. Protein sequence: CASSERETDTQYF.

V usage is TRBV5-5 and J usage is TRBJ2-5, with a possible D match to TRBD2 (5 bases). Germline assignment: CDR1 SGHKS and CDR2 YYEKEE (reference sequence). The CDR3 loop spans 15 amino acids. Trimming took off 0 bases at V and 1 base at J, with 10 bases between the two ends. In DNA form, the CDR3 reads TGTGCCAGCAGCTTGGATCCGGGGTTCCAAGAGACCCAGTACTTC. Its translation: CASSLDPGFQETQYF.

This rearrangement joins TRBV5-1 to TRBJ2-1; 8 nucleotides match TRBD1. CDR1 SGHRS and CDR2 YFSETQ come from the germline V gene. This CDR3 region has 16 residues. The junction had 6 bases not matched to a gene; V was cut back by 0 bases and J by 4 bases. The DNA for the CDR3 is TGCGCCAGCAGCTTGGGGACAGGGTCCCGGTACAATGAGCAGTTCTTC. The encoded protein is CASSLGTGSRYNEQFF. The complete variable domain, with remaining parts taken from reference TRBV5-1 and TRBJ2-1, reads KAGVTQTPRYLIKTRGQQVTLSCSPISGHRSVSWYQQTPGQGLQFLFEYFSETQRNKGNFPGRFSGRQFSNSRSEMNVSTLELGDSALYLCASSLGTGSRYNEQFFGPGTRLTVL.

The chain joins TRBV30 to TRBJ2-7; D is unresolved. The CDR3 is 13 amino acids. Looked up from germline, CDR1 is GTSNPN and CDR2 is SVGIG (reference sequence). The CDR3 loop is CASGLSNSYEQYF. The CDR3 bases are TGTGCATCAGGCTTGTCGAATTCCTACGAGCAGTACTTC.

The rearrangement joins TRBV7-2 to TRBJ2-5, with D possibly TRBD1 on 6 matching bases. V shed 7 bases and J shed 5 bases, with 29 bases lying between them. CDR1 is SGHTA, CDR2 FQGNSA, per germline. The CDR3 loop spans 18 amino acids. CDR3 sequence: CASTTLGRRRGGRETQYF. The CDR3 DNA is TGTGCCAGCACCACCTTAGGCCGGCGCAGGGGCGGTAGGGAGACCCAGTACTTC.

The J gene is TRBJ1-1, the V gene TRBV7-9; unclear D gene. V was trimmed by 5 bases and J by 1 base, leaving 8 bases between them. This CDR3 is built from 13 residues. The germline gives CDR1 SEHNR, CDR2 FQNEAQ (reference sequence). The CDR3 protein is CASSTTSNTEAFF. The CDR3 nucleotides are TGTGCCAGCAGCACGACATCGAACACTGAAGCTTTCTTT.

In this sample, this clone turned up once. The chain joins TRBV9 to TRBJ2-3, with D perhaps TRBD2 (5 bases). V lost 4 bases, J lost 3 bases, and 18 bases lay in between. Germline CDR1 SGDLS, CDR2 YYNGEE. The CDR3 runs 16 residues. The CDR3 reads CASSSGRGRRTDTQYF. Here the CDR3 DNA reads TGTGCCAGCAGCTCAGGCCGAGGGCGGCGTACAGATACGCAGTATTTT.

The chain recombines TRBV6-1 with TRBJ2-1; TRBD2 aligns across 7 bases. After removal of 0 bases from V and 4 bases from J, the junction contained 15 bases not matched to a gene. Germline-derived CDR1 and CDR2 are MNHNS and SASEGT. The CDR3 runs 19 residues. CDR3 sequence (DNA): TGTGCCAGCAGTGAAGCGCGTCCCTACGGCCTAGCGGAGTACAATGAGCAGTTCTTC. As protein: CASSEARPYGLAEYNEQFF.

The chain combines TRBV27 with TRBJ1-1; D not resolved. The V end was cut by 2 bases, the J end by 5 bases, with 12 bases between. CDR3 length: 14 amino acids. CDR1 MNHEY and CDR2 SMNVEV come from the germline V gene (reference sequence). CDR3 region: CASSLNAQKTEAFF. Here the CDR3 DNA reads TGTGCCAGCAGTTTAAACGCCCAGAAGACTGAAGCTTTCTTT.

This chain connects TRBV5-4 to TRBJ2-3; maybe TRBD2 (6 bases). Between the trimmed V and J ends, which lost 2 bases and 2 bases, there was a span of 12 bases. The CDR3 has 15 amino acids. Germline V gene lookup returns CDR1 SGHNT and CDR2 YYREEE (reference sequence). CDR3 coding DNA: TGTGCCAGCAGCTTACGGGCGGGGTCCACAGATACGCAGTATTTT. Protein sequence: CASSLRAGSTDTQYF.